This T cell receptor (beta chain) came from a study of blood T cell repertoires in COVID-19. Overall study: Acute-phase and convalescent COVID-19 samples originated in the United States, Italy and Spain. T cells, B-cell-depleted T cells, or PBMCs supplied cDNA or gDNA.

In the original workflow: Amplifying reference gene primers gave estimates of nucleated cell counts. TCRdb's copy holds only in-frame clones and misses some; the assay was immunoSEQ multiplex PCR. Clone size and the V and J calls come from that table; the DNA yielded D and trimming. Counted here are roughly 100,000 clones, 84% occurring once; the ten biggest clones make up 12%. This CDR3 is 12 amino acids long. Per the germline V gene, CDR1 is LNHDA and CDR2 is SQIVND (reference sequence). Trimming took 4 bases from V and 14 from J, leaving 16 bases between them. Sequencing was done on a sample of peripheral blood. This receptor was identified in a human donor in a cohort sampled during active COVID-19. The V call is TRBV19, the J call TRBJ2-3, with a possible D match to TRBD1 (6 bases). The CDR3 here is CASSTLQGWWYF. The CDR3 coding sequence is TGTGCCAGTAGTACATTACAGGGTTGGTGGTATTTT.